Listed here are 24 T cell receptor beta chains from one sample, sequenced in a study of cytomegalovirus exposure and HLA in healthy donors. Vbeta (60) and Jbeta (13) primers were used in the PCR. The table came from immunoSEQ multiplex PCR; TCRdb's copy has only in-frame clones and leaves some out. The sample lists some 98,000 clones, about 80% occurring once. Sequencing was done on a sample of PBMCs. Source of these receptors: a man aged 35-49 years in good health and CMV-seronegative.

The genes are TRBV7-2 and TRBJ2-7; D is ambiguous. The CDR3 is 14 amino acids. V dropped 2 bases and J dropped 1 base, with 9 bases sitting between them. Germline CDR1 and CDR2: SGHTA and FQGNSA. The CDR3: CASSLSASSYEQYF. As DNA, the CDR3 is TGTGCCAGCAGCTTATCCGCTAGTTCCTACGAGCAGTACTTC.

This clone was observed a handful of times. The rearrangement uses TRBV15 and TRBJ2-3; TRBD2 matches at 8 bases. Germline lookup yields CDR1 LNHNV and CDR2 YYDKDF (reference sequence). This CDR3 is 15 amino acids long. Unmatched junction bases numbered 9, after V lost 5 bases and J lost 5 bases. CDR3 residues: CATSLDGTRGDTQYF. The CDR3 coding sequence is TGTGCCACCAGCCTCGACGGGACTAGAGGAGATACGCAGTATTTT.

The gene calls are TRBV4-2 and TRBJ2-2; D may be TRBD1 (6 bases). CDR3 size: 15 residues. In germline, CDR1 is LGHNA, CDR2 YNFKEQ. The V end was cut by 4 bases, the J end by 3 bases, with 12 bases between. The CDR3 is CASSRHPGDTGELFF. CDR3 nucleotides: TGTGCCAGCAGCCGTCACCCAGGGGACACCGGGGAGCTGTTTTTT.

The chain has TRBV9 and TRBJ2-5; D call uncertain. CDR3 length: 13 amino acids. With 4 bases removed from V and 3 bases from J, the gap between germline ends came to 10 bases. In germline, CDR1 is SGDLS, CDR2 YYNGEE. The CDR3 coding sequence is TGTGCCAGCAGCCCAAGTTCGGAAGAGACCCAGTACTTC. Its protein product is CASSPSSEETQYF.

This chain uses TRBV7-2 with TRBJ2-1, with 7 nucleotides matching TRBD2. Germline V lookup: CDR1 SGHTA, CDR2 FQGNSA. The CDR3 contains 17 residues. V was clipped by 5 bases and J by 0 bases; unmatched bases: 10. The CDR3, as DNA: TGTGCCAGCAGCCGGGAACTAGCGCCAAGCTCCTACAATGAGCAGTTCTTC. Translation gives CASSRELAPSSYNEQFF.

The chain joins TRBV6-5 to TRBJ2-1, with TRBD2 matching over 8 bases. This CDR3 has 14 amino acids. Per germline, CDR1 MNHEY and CDR2 SVGAGI. Unmatched junction bases numbered 5, after V lost 6 bases and J lost 4 bases. The CDR3 is CASRKAGEYNEQFF. The CDR3 coding sequence is TGTGCCAGCAGGAAAGCGGGAGAGTACAATGAGCAGTTCTTC.

The chain recombines TRBV6-6 with TRBJ2-3; TRBD2 aligns across 8 bases. The CDR3 consists of 13 residues. V trimming: 10 bases; J trimming: 6 bases; junction bases outside the gene matches: 9. Germline values: CDR1 MNHNY, CDR2 SVGAGI (reference sequence). In nucleotides, the CDR3 is TGTGCCATCGGGGGGGTGGGGGACGATACGCAGTATTTT. It specifies CAIGGVGDDTQYF.

This chain joins TRBV6-1 and TRBJ1-5, with unresolved D. The ends were cut back, 0 bases at V and 7 bases at J, with 7 bases in the middle. Germline assignment: CDR1 MNHNS and CDR2 SASEGT. The CDR3 spans 13 residues. Here the CDR3 DNA reads TGTGCCAGCAGTGAAGCGTTGGGCCAGCCCCAGCATTTT. Residues: CASSEALGQPQHF.

This clone was recorded a few times. The rearrangement uses TRBV19 and TRBJ2-6, with D maybe TRBD2 (6 bases). Trimming took off 5 bases at V and 0 bases at J, with 14 bases between the two ends. The CDR3 consists of 17 residues. Germline loops: CDR1 LNHDA, CDR2 SQIVND (reference sequence). The chain's CDR3 is CASSRDFQSSGANVLTF. Written as DNA, the CDR3 is TGTGCCAGTAGTCGGGACTTCCAAAGCTCTGGGGCCAACGTCCTGACTTTC.

This clone was seen a handful of times. The V gene is TRBV30, the J gene TRBJ1-2; 8 bases match TRBD1. CDR1 is GTSNPN and CDR2 is SVGIG in the germline V gene (reference sequence). This CDR3 is 14 amino acids long. V lost 2 bases, J lost 7 bases, and 9 bases stayed unmatched. CDR3: CAWSRGQGLGGYTF. DNA of the CDR3: TGTGCCTGGAGTCGAGGACAGGGTTTGGGTGGCTACACCTTC.

CDR3 residues: CASSDGSSNQPQHF. DNA for the CDR3: TGTGCCAGCAGTGATGGGAGTAGCAATCAGCCCCAGCATTTT. The rearrangement uses TRBV2 and TRBJ1-5, with unresolved D. The V end was cut by 3 bases, the J end by 0 bases, with 6 bases between. The germline V gene has CDR1 SNHLY and CDR2 FYNNEI. The CDR3 is 14 amino acids.

This clone was seen once. V and J are TRBV15 and TRBJ2-1; 10 bases line up with TRBD1. J was trimmed by 7 bases and V by 4 bases; bases with no gene match: 10. The CDR3 consists of 16 residues. Germline CDR1 is LNHNV and CDR2 is YYDKDF (reference sequence). In DNA, the CDR3 is TGTGCCACCAGCATTAACCGGGACAGGGGTAGGAATGAGCAGTTCTTC. It yields the protein CATSINRDRGRNEQFF. The whole variable domain, remainder taken from reference TRBV15 and TRBJ2-1, is DAMVIQNPRYQVTQFGKPVTLSCSQTLNHNVMYWYQQKSSQAPKLLFHYYDKDFNNEADTPDNFQSRRPNTSFCFLDIRSPGLGDTAMYLCATSINRDRGRNEQFFGPGTRLTVL.

The V gene is TRBV6-1, the J gene TRBJ2-6; D uncertain. Germline CDR1 MNHNS, CDR2 SASEGT. V lost 4 bases to trimming and J lost 0 bases, with 7 bases between them. This CDR3 is 15 amino acids long. For the CDR3, the DNA is TGTGCCAGCAGTGTTCAGGACTCTGGGGCCAACGTCCTGACTTTC. As protein: CASSVQDSGANVLTF.

The chain employs TRBV11-1 and TRBJ2-1; D is perhaps TRBD1 (6 bases). Trimming took off 7 bases at V and 6 bases at J, with 19 bases between the two ends. Per germline, CDR1 SGHAT and CDR2 FQDESV (reference sequence). The CDR3 runs to 15 residues. CDR3 DNA sequence: TGTGCCAGCACTTTATTCAGGGGCCCCCTCAATGAGCAGTTCTTC. The encoded protein is CASTLFRGPLNEQFF.

The gene calls are TRBV5-1 and TRBJ2-7; 12 bases line up with TRBD1. The J segment lost 7 bases and the V segment lost 1 base, leaving 6 bases of the junction unmatched. CDR1 and CDR2 from the germline V gene are SGHRS and YFSETQ. The CDR3 is 15 amino acids. CDR3 bases: TGCGCCAGCAGCTTGCAGGGACAGGGGGCGAGGGAGCAGTACTTC. Translation: CASSLQGQGAREQYF. Supplemented by reference TRBV5-1 and TRBJ2-7, the full variable domain reads KAGVTQTPRYLIKTRGQQVTLSCSPISGHRSVSWYQQTPGQGLQFLFEYFSETQRNKGNFPGRFSGRQFSNSRSEMNVSTLELGDSALYLCASSLQGQGAREQYFGPGTRLTVT.

The sample holds one count of this clone. J is TRBJ2-5 and V is TRBV5-4; the match to TRBD2 covers 7 bases. TRBJ2-7 explains the end of the DNA better; the J call may be wrong. Germline CDR1 SGHNT, CDR2 YYREEE (reference sequence). The CDR3 is 16 residues long. The CDR3 here is CASNAGWGGNSYEQYF. In DNA, the CDR3 is TGTGCCAGCAACGCGGGATGGGGAGGGAATTCCTACGAGCAGTACTTC.

This clone was counted between two and nine times. This chain connects TRBV19 to TRBJ1-4, with D maybe TRBD1 (6 bases). The V end lost 5 bases, the J end lost 5 bases, and 12 bases lay between the germline ends. Germline CDR1 LNHDA, CDR2 SQIVND (reference sequence). This CDR3 comprises 14 residues. The CDR3 nucleotides read TGTGCCAGTAGTTCCGGGACACTGAATGAAAAACTGTTTTTT. Its protein is CASSSGTLNEKLFF.

The J gene is TRBJ2-3, the V gene TRBV30, with 8 bases identical to TRBD2. The germline gives CDR1 GTSNPN, CDR2 SVGIG (reference sequence). V dropped 3 bases and J dropped 5; count of bases not matched to a gene: 13. The CDR3 loop spans 16 amino acids. CDR3 loop: CAWSAGAVAGIDTQYF. The CDR3 DNA follows: TGTGCCTGGAGCGCCGGGGCAGTAGCGGGAATAGATACGCAGTATTTT.

The rearrangement joins TRBV27 to TRBJ2-7; D remains unclear. The V gene's germline CDR1 is MNHEY and CDR2 SMNVEV (reference sequence). The CDR3 has 13 amino acids. Trimming left V 0 bases short and J 6 bases short, with 9 bases between. This chain's CDR3 is CASSLSKRREQYF. CDR3 coding DNA: TGTGCCAGCAGTTTATCCAAGAGGCGCGAGCAGTACTTC.

The genes are TRBV5-6 and TRBJ1-1; D is unresolved. From germline, CDR1 is SGHDT and CDR2 YYEEEE. The CDR3 extends over 12 amino acids. V dropped 0 bases and J dropped 7 bases, with 7 bases sitting between them. The CDR3 reads CASSLGSGEAFF. CDR3 coding DNA: TGTGCCAGCAGCTTGGGATCAGGTGAAGCTTTCTTT.

This clone was counted between two and nine times. J is TRBJ1-2 and V is TRBV30; 10 bases line up with TRBD1. Germline V lookup: CDR1 GTSNPN, CDR2 SVGIG (reference sequence). V gave up 2 bases and J gave up 7 bases; unmatched junction bases: 1. The CDR3 sequence is 12 residues long. DNA for the CDR3: TGTGCCTGGAGTAGGGACAGGGGTGGCTACACCTTC. Residues: CAWSRDRGGYTF.

The rearrangement links TRBV7-2 to TRBJ2-2, with 12 nucleotides matching TRBD2. The length of the CDR3 is 17 residues. From germline, CDR1 is SGHTA and CDR2 FQGNSA. V gave up 4 bases and J gave up 7 bases; unmatched junction bases: 10. The CDR3 loop is CASSSPASGRARGELFF. For the CDR3, the DNA is TGTGCCAGCAGCTCCCCGGCTAGCGGGAGGGCCCGCGGGGAGCTGTTTTTT.

The chain couples TRBV5-4 to TRBJ1-5; tentative D call: TRBD1 (6 bases). Trimming took 1 base from V and 3 from J, leaving 11 bases between them. CDR3 length: 15 residues. Per the germline V gene, CDR1 is SGHNT and CDR2 is YYREEE (reference sequence). DNA for the CDR3: TGTGCCAGCAGCTTGTGGCCAGGGGCCAATCAGCCCCAGCATTTT. Its translation is CASSLWPGANQPQHF.

A remark on this clone: Other DNA sequences in this sample translate to the same CDR3. V gene TRBV27 combines with J gene TRBJ1-2; TRBD1 matches at 7 bases. Germline CDR1 MNHEY, CDR2 SMNVEV (reference sequence). The CDR3 is 15 amino acids. J lost 0 bases, V lost 5 bases, and 6 bases had no gene match. The CDR3 DNA reads as TGTGCCAGCAGTCCGGACAGGTTAGCTAACTATGGCTACACCTTC. Translation gives CASSPDRLANYGYTF.